This T cell receptor (beta chain) was profiled in a study of T cells after yellow fever vaccination. Study-level results: Once the booster was given, most primary-vaccination clones reappeared, at just under 98% for CD4 and more than 85% for CD8.

This CDR3 spans 15 amino acids. The germline V gene has CDR1 SEHNR and CDR2 FQNEAQ (reference sequence). V gave up 3 bases and J gave up 2 bases; unmatched junction bases: 5. Each CDR3 protein is one row after TCRdb ran MiXCR on the 5' RACE reads. The data contain 230,000 or so distinct CDR3 sequences, roughly 4% of them seen just once; the ten biggest clones take up 15% to 20%. This clonotype was counted at least ten times. Its antigen is currently unknown. The receptor comes from a man between 18 and 35 years old who received the YFV17D yellow fever vaccine. The sample was PBMCs, taken 15 days after the yellow fever booster vaccination. The J gene is TRBJ2-3, the V gene TRBV7-9; 7 bases are shared with TRBD1. CDR3 amino acids: CASSFSGQATDTQYF. CDR3 in DNA: TGTGCCAGCAGCTTTTCTGGACAGGCCACAGATACGCAGTATTTT.